This T cell receptor beta chain was identified in a study of T cell changes during pregnancy in multiple sclerosis. The method was immunoSEQ multiplex PCR; TCRdb's version includes in-frame clones alone and lacks a portion of them. The sample has roughly 93,000 clones; about 91% are singletons. V was clipped by 4 bases and J by 4 bases; unmatched bases: 3. Germline V lookup: CDR1 LGHNA, CDR2 YSLEER. The CDR3 consists of 14 residues. This receptor was obtained from a female donor in good health, enrolled as a control in a pregnancy study. The chain uses TRBV4-3 and TRBJ2-5; 10 bases agree with TRBD1. The material was peripheral blood, obtained in the first trimester of pregnancy. The CDR3 loop is CASSPRDRGETQYF. In nucleotides, the CDR3 is TGCGCCAGCAGCCCCCGGGACAGGGGAGAGACCCAGTACTTC.